The 30 T cell receptor beta chains in this list originate from one sample, sequenced in a study of blood T cell repertoires in COVID-19. The table came from immunoSEQ multiplex PCR; TCRdb's copy has only in-frame clones and leaves some out. The sample lists 200,000 to 300,000 clones; almost 85% were seen once. The sample was peripheral blood. Receptor source: a woman older than 75 with acute or convalescent COVID-19.

The chain combines TRBV12-3 or TRBV12-4 with TRBJ1-3; D is unresolved. This CDR3 has 13 residues. V gave up 5 bases and J gave up 3 bases, with 8 bases separating them. The CDR3 region has the DNA TGTGCCAGCAGTACCGACATTGGAAACACCATATATTTT. Amino acids: CASSTDIGNTIYF.

CDR3 region: CASSHGGLAGGLSTDTQYF. For the CDR3, the DNA is TGTGCCAGCAGCCATGGAGGACTAGCGGGGGGCCTGAGCACAGATACGCAGTATTTT. The J gene is TRBJ2-3, the V gene TRBV5-4, with 14 bases that match TRBD2. Per the germline V gene, CDR1 is SGHNT and CDR2 is YYREEE (reference sequence). With V trimmed by 4 bases and J by 0 bases, 10 bases remained unmatched. The CDR3 runs to 19 residues.

The chain recombines TRBV6-5 with TRBJ2-5; D possibly corresponds to TRBD1 (5 bases). CDR3 length: 13 residues. From germline, CDR1 is MNHEY and CDR2 SVGAGI. V lost 4 bases and J lost 4, with 10 bases in between. CDR3 loop: CASSFRVRETQYF. The CDR3 nucleotides read TGTGCCAGCAGTTTCAGGGTGCGAGAGACCCAGTACTTC.

This chain joins TRBV7-6 and TRBJ2-3, with TRBD1 matching over 8 bases. Germline V CDR1 and CDR2: SGHVS, FNYEAQ. This CDR3 has 16 residues. V lost 0 bases to trimming and J lost 5 bases; unmatched junction nucleotides: 7. The CDR3 nucleotides are TGTGCCAGCAGCTTAGCCGGGACAGGAGGGGGAGATACGCAGTATTTT. Its protein is CASSLAGTGGGDTQYF.

The chain carries TRBV6-1 and TRBJ2-7; tentative D call: TRBD1 (6 bases). This CDR3 has 14 amino acids. The V end lost 2 bases, the J end lost 4 bases, and 12 bases lay between the germline ends. Germline V gene lookup returns CDR1 MNHNS and CDR2 SASEGT. The CDR3 loop is CASSETATGYEQYF. The CDR3 DNA reads TGTGCCAGCAGTGAAACAGCGACAGGATACGAGCAGTACTTC.

V and J are TRBV5-1 and TRBJ2-1, with D possibly TRBD2 on 6 matching bases. V was shortened by 4 bases and J by 10 bases, with 15 bases between the two germline ends. The CDR3 runs 13 residues. Germline assignment: CDR1 SGHRS and CDR2 YFSETQ. The CDR3: CASSRSESGEQFF. The CDR3 nucleotides are TGCGCCAGCAGCCGTAGCGAAAGCGGGGAGCAGTTCTTC.

As regards this clone: An end of the junction differs from the germline gene, which may be a read error. The chain has TRBV5-1 and TRBJ2-2; 14 bases are shared with TRBD2. CDR1 is SGHRS and CDR2 is YFSETQ in the germline V gene. This CDR3 is 19 amino acids long. CDR3: CASSPGLAGGTLNAGELFF. Here the CDR3 DNA reads TGCGCCAGCAGTCCAGGACTAGCGGGGGGAACACTGAACGCCGGGGAGCTGTTTTTT.

The chain combines TRBV30 with TRBJ2-7; 7 bases map to TRBD2. The CDR3 loop spans 13 amino acids. Germline loops: CDR1 GTSNPN, CDR2 SVGIG (reference sequence). J was trimmed by 0 bases and V by 3 bases; bases with no gene match: 2. The CDR3 bases are TGTGCCTGGAGGGCGGGAGTCTCCTACGAGCAGTACTTC. Its translation: CAWRAGVSYEQYF.

The rearrangement links TRBV14 to TRBJ1-2; weak D call: TRBD1 (5 bases). CDR1 is SGHDN, CDR2 FVKESK, per germline. The CDR3 sequence is 13 residues long. Deletions cut 2 bases from V and 8 bases from J, with 12 bases between. CDR3 amino acids: CASSQMGGNGYTF. The CDR3 DNA reads TGTGCCAGCAGCCAAATGGGGGGGAACGGCTACACCTTC.

The CDR3: CAISESMGPGYGYTF. CDR3 bases: TGTGCCATCAGTGAGTCGATGGGGCCGGGCTATGGCTACACCTTC. The rearrangement joins TRBV10-3 to TRBJ1-2, with D possibly matching TRBD1 (5 bases). This CDR3 region has 15 residues. The germline V gene has CDR1 ENHRY and CDR2 SYGVKD. V was trimmed by 0 bases and J by 4 bases, leaving 12 bases between them.

The table lists this clone with a count of one. The rearrangement uses TRBV28 and TRBJ2-7; D is perhaps TRBD2 (5 bases). This CDR3 contains 16 residues. V gave up 6 bases and J gave up 4 bases, with 22 bases separating them. Per the germline V gene, CDR1 is MDHEN and CDR2 is SYDVKM. CDR3 protein: CASSPNGLGKEYEQYF. CDR3 coding DNA: TGTGCCAGCAGCCCTAACGGACTCGGTAAAGAATACGAGCAGTACTTC.

The genes are TRBV18 and TRBJ1-1; 8 bases match TRBD1. Trimming took 3 bases from V and 4 from J; bases not matched to a gene: 1. The CDR3 consists of 13 residues. Germline V gene sequence: CDR1 KGHSH, CDR2 LQKENI. The CDR3 nucleotides are TGTGCCAGCTCACCCGACAGGGGCACTGAAGCTTTCTTT. The encoded protein is CASSPDRGTEAFF.

The CDR3 DNA sequence: TGTGCCAGCTCACCAACCGGGACAGGGGAAACTGAAGCTTTCTTT. It yields the protein CASSPTGTGETEAFF. The chain uses TRBV18 and TRBJ1-1; 10 nucleotides align to TRBD1. Germline values: CDR1 KGHSH, CDR2 LQKENI. The CDR3 has 15 amino acids. Trimming removed 2 bases from V and 5 bases from J; junction bases left unmatched: 5.

This sequence joins TRBV5-1 and TRBJ2-5; perhaps TRBD2 as D (6 bases). V was clipped by 3 bases and J by 2 bases, with 11 bases between them. The CDR3 consists of 14 residues. CDR1 and CDR2 from the germline V gene are SGHRS and YFSETQ. CDR3 sequence reads: CASSSVAVQETQYF. DNA of the CDR3: TGCGCCAGCAGCTCTGTAGCGGTTCAAGAGACCCAGTACTTC. Drawing the rest from reference TRBV5-1 and TRBJ2-5, the complete variable domain is KAGVTQTPRYLIKTRGQQVTLSCSPISGHRSVSWYQQTPGQGLQFLFEYFSETQRNKGNFPGRFSGRQFSNSRSEMNVSTLELGDSALYLCASSSVAVQETQYFGPGTRLLVL.

The rearrangement joins TRBV4-1 to TRBJ1-2, with D perhaps TRBD1 (6 bases). Germline V gives CDR1 MGHRA, CDR2 YSYEKL. Trimming stripped 4 bases from V and 8 bases from J, with 23 bases between. The length of the CDR3 is 16 residues. CDR3 nucleotides: TGCGCCAGCAGCCGCGTGGGGGGACGGGGGGGCGCAGGCTACACCTTC. The encoded protein is CASSRVGGRGGAGYTF.

In its sample, this clone was seen once. The CDR3 spells CASSLPAATNYGYTF. The CDR3 nucleotides are TGTGCCAGCTCACTGCCGGCGGCTACTAACTATGGCTACACCTTC. This chain uses TRBV18 with TRBJ1-2; D unresolved. The CDR3 has 15 residues. Germline V CDR1 and CDR2: KGHSH, LQKENI. V shed 4 bases and J shed 0 bases, with 12 bases lying between them.

V gene TRBV24-1 combines with J gene TRBJ2-1, with 11 bases fitting TRBD2. The CDR3 loop spans 18 amino acids. CDR1 and CDR2 from the germline V gene are KGHDR and SFDVKD. The ends lost 1 base at V and 4 bases at J; junction bases unmatched: 8. The CDR3 spells CATSDLGSGLAAYNEQFF. CDR3 nucleotide sequence: TGTGCCACCAGTGATTTAGGCTCGGGACTAGCGGCTTACAATGAGCAGTTCTTC.

The sample holds one count of this clone. In DNA form, the CDR3 reads TGTGCCAGCAGCCACCGAGGACAGGGGATGAACTATGGCTACACCTTC. Protein: CASSHRGQGMNYGYTF. The chain combines TRBV3-1 (or the pseudogene TRBV3-2) with TRBJ1-2; 9 nucleotides match TRBD1. The CDR3 runs to 16 residues. Trimming cost V 3 bases and J 2 bases; bases outside gene matches: 7. Germline V gives CDR1 LGHDT, CDR2 YNNKEL (reference sequence).

This clone was observed a handful of times. This rearrangement joins TRBV27 to TRBJ1-2; TRBD1 is a possible D gene (6 bases). CDR3 size: 13 residues. Trimming stripped 5 bases from V and 8 bases from J, with 15 bases between. The germline gives CDR1 MNHEY, CDR2 SMNVEV (reference sequence). The CDR3 protein is CASSPTDRLGYTF. In DNA, the CDR3 is TGTGCCAGCAGTCCCACGGACAGATTAGGCTACACCTTC.

This clone was detected a few times. V usage is TRBV12-2 and J usage is TRBJ2-2; TRBD1 is the table's D call and was not checked against the DNA. TRBV12-2 is recorded as a pseudogene. CDR3 size: 18 residues. As DNA, the CDR3 is TGTGCAAGTCGCTTAACTGTGGGCGAACTGTACCTAACCGGGGAGCTGTTTTTT. Its translation: CASRLTVGELYLTGELFF.

V and J are TRBV27 and TRBJ2-5; maybe TRBD2 (5 bases). Germline lookup yields CDR1 MNHEY and CDR2 SMNVEV (reference sequence). CDR3 length: 14 amino acids. Trimming removed 5 bases at V and 1 base at J, with 11 bases between. The DNA of the CDR3 is TGTGCCAGCAGTATACGGGATGGCCAAGAGACCCAGTACTTC. This sequence encodes CASSIRDGQETQYF.

The chain is built from TRBV30 and TRBJ2-5, with 9 bases that match TRBD2. This CDR3 has 15 amino acids. With 3 bases clipped from V and 1 base from J, the junction kept 6 bases outside the gene matches. Germline V gene sequence: CDR1 GTSNPN, CDR2 SVGIG (reference sequence). CDR3 region: CAWRPGLAVQETQYF. The CDR3 DNA sequence: TGTGCCTGGAGACCGGGACTAGCCGTCCAAGAGACCCAGTACTTC.

V gene TRBV7-6 combines with J gene TRBJ2-5, with TRBD1 matching 7 bases. Germline CDR1 reads SGHVS; CDR2 reads FNYEAQ. The CDR3 covers 15 residues. The ends lost 5 bases at V and 7 bases at J; junction bases unmatched: 13. The CDR3 here is CASSPRQGLSGTQYF. In DNA form, the CDR3 reads TGTGCCAGCAGCCCTCGACAGGGTCTTTCGGGGACCCAGTACTTC.

The chain combines TRBV4-2 with TRBJ2-7; 10 nucleotides align to TRBD2. The CDR3 spans 19 residues. CDR1 and CDR2 from the germline V gene are LGHNA and YNFKEQ. The trim removed 0 bases at V and 4 bases at J, leaving 15 bases unmatched. The CDR3 DNA sequence: TGTGCCAGCAGCCAAGATGGGTTTACTAGCGGGACGTACTCATACGAGCAGTACTTC. As protein: CASSQDGFTSGTYSYEQYF.

The rearrangement joins TRBV29-1 to TRBJ2-2; D perhaps matches TRBD1 (5 bases). The CDR3 extends over 12 amino acids. Between the trimmed V and J ends, which lost 6 bases and 5 bases, there was a span of 10 bases. In germline, CDR1 is SQVTM, CDR2 ANQGSEA. The CDR3 is CSVLGRTGELFF. In DNA form, the CDR3 reads TGCAGCGTCCTGGGGCGGACCGGGGAGCTGTTTTTT.

This chain uses TRBV3-1 (or the pseudogene TRBV3-2) with TRBJ1-1; no clear D gene. There are 15 residues in the CDR3. CDR1 and CDR2 from the germline V gene are LGHDT and YNNKEL (reference sequence). Between the trimmed V and J ends, which lost 5 bases and 1 base, there was a span of 14 bases. CDR3 region: CASSEARHENTEAFF. CDR3 coding DNA: TGTGCCAGCAGCGAAGCGCGACACGAGAACACTGAAGCTTTCTTT.

V usage is TRBV7-2 and J usage is TRBJ1-2; D is unclear. The CDR3 is 13 residues long. CDR1 SGHTA and CDR2 FQGNSA come from the germline V gene. V was cut by 1 base and J by 3 bases, with 6 bases left in between. The CDR3, as DNA: TGTGCCAGCAGCTTAGGAGCATACTATGGCTACACCTTC. Protein: CASSLGAYYGYTF.

This clone is a singleton in its sample. The V and J genes are TRBV6-2 or TRBV6-3 and TRBJ1-6; 10 bases are a match to TRBD1. V shed 4 bases and J 7 bases; nucleotides not matched to a gene: 22. The CDR3 extends over 21 amino acids. Germline lookup yields CDR1 MNHEY and CDR2 SVGEGT. The CDR3 reads CASSSPPRQGASPSGNSPLHF. CDR3 bases: TGTGCCAGCAGTTCTCCTCCTAGACAGGGGGCTTCACCGAGTGGAAATTCACCCCTCCACTTT.

This clone was seen a handful of times. The chain is built from TRBV6-2 or TRBV6-3 and TRBJ2-7, with 10 bases identical to TRBD1. The CDR3 is 16 residues long. CDR1 is MNHEY and CDR2 is SVGEGT in the germline V gene. Germline trimming cut 2 bases from V and 2 bases from J; bases unmatched to any gene: 6. The CDR3 here is CASSYAGTGETYEQYF. CDR3 DNA sequence: TGTGCCAGCAGTTACGCCGGGACAGGGGAAACCTACGAGCAGTACTTC.

The chain joins TRBV19 to TRBJ1-5; 11 nucleotides line up with TRBD1. In germline, CDR1 is LNHDA, CDR2 SQIVND (reference sequence). This CDR3 is 13 amino acids long. Trimming took 7 bases from V and 6 from J; bases not matched to a gene: 2. CDR3 region: CASTDRGLQPQHF. Here the CDR3 DNA reads TGTGCCAGTACGGACAGGGGGCTTCAGCCCCAGCATTTT. Using reference TRBV19 and TRBJ1-5 for the parts outside the CDR3, the full variable domain is DGGITQSPKYLFRKEGQNVTLSCEQNLNHDAMYWYRQDPGQGLRLIYYSQIVNDFQKGDIAEGYSVSREKKESFPLTVTSAQKNPTAFYLCASTDRGLQPQHFGDGTRLSIL.